A selection of T cell receptor beta chains follows, all from one sample in a study of OX40 agonist ivuxolimab in advanced cancers. Some clones are missing from TCRdb's copy, which holds only in-frame ones; the method was immunoSEQ multiplex PCR. The sample holds 40,000 to 45,000 clones; 82% are singletons and the top ten take roughly 25%. This sample comprised CD4+ or CD8+ T cells sorted from blood, obtained in a trial of the OX40 agonist ivuxolimab. The receptor source for this set is an adult with an advanced solid tumor such as melanoma, head and neck, liver or kidney cancer. Both conserved end residues are part of each CDR3. D genes are given only for firm matches. Size is omitted from some rows. Given values are once, few, many or a class for expanded clones.

CASSSGLLGAYNEQFF	TGTGCCAGCAGCTCGGGACTACTAGGGGCTTACAATGAGCAGTTCTTC	TRBD2	once	TRBJ2-1	TRBV7-2
CAISEASGSAHEQFF	TGTGCCATCAGTGAGGCTAGCGGGAGTGCCCATGAGCAGTTCTTC	TRBD2	-	TRBJ2-1	TRBV10-3
CASSLTSGASSYNEQFF	TGTGCCAGCAGCTTAACTTCTGGAGCGAGCTCCTACAATGAGCAGTTCTTC	-	-	TRBJ2-1	TRBV7-3
CASSIDNYEQYF	TGTGCCAGTAGTATAGACAATTACGAGCAGTACTTC	-	-	TRBJ2-7	TRBV19
CASSPSRRVKETQYF	TGTGCCAGCAGCCCCTCTAGGAGGGTAAAAGAGACCCAGTACTTC	-	-	TRBJ2-5	TRBV28
CASSPQGMADTQYF	TGCGCCAGCAGCCCCCAGGGAATGGCAGATACGCAGTATTTT	-	-	TRBJ2-3	TRBV4-3
CASSFQGATGELFF	TGTGCCAGCAGCTTCCAGGGGGCCACCGGGGAGCTGTTTTTT	TRBD1	-	TRBJ2-2	TRBV7-9
CASSIWDRAEKLFF	TGCGCCAGCAGCATTTGGGACAGGGCTGAAAAACTGTTTTTT	TRBD1	-	TRBJ1-4	TRBV5-1
CASSLGDRASYEQYF	TGTGCCAGCAGCTTGGGGGACAGGGCCTCCTACGAGCAGTACTTC	TRBD1	-	TRBJ2-7	TRBV5-4
CASLSSGTATYEQYF	TGTGCCAGCCTATCTTCCGGGACAGCCACCTACGAGCAGTACTTC	TRBD1	-	TRBJ2-7	TRBV18
CASSYSTGREQYF	TGTGCCAGCAGCTATTCGACAGGGCGAGAGCAGTACTTC	TRBD1	-	TRBJ2-7	TRBV7-8
CASSYRTSGTPQYF	TGTGCCAGCAGTTACCGGACTAGCGGGACACCGCAGTACTTC	TRBD2	-	TRBJ2-7	TRBV6-5
CAISESMGNTEAFF	TGTGCCATCAGTGAGTCGATGGGGAACACTGAAGCTTTCTTT	-	-	TRBJ1-1	TRBV10-3
CASSSQGTGELFF	TGTGCCAGCAGCTCCCAGGGCACCGGGGAGCTGTTTTTT	-	-	TRBJ2-2	TRBV7-3
CASSPGHGVDYGYTF	TGCGCCAGCAGCCCCGGACACGGGGTGGACTATGGCTACACCTTC	-	few	TRBJ1-2	TRBV5-1
CASSQDTANYGYTF	TGTGCCAGCAGCCAAGATACGGCTAACTATGGCTACACCTTC	-	-	TRBJ1-2	TRBV4-2
CASSLTGLAGTDTQYF	TGTGCCAGCAGCCTAACGGGACTAGCGGGCACAGATACGCAGTATTTT	TRBD2	-	TRBJ2-3	TRBV11-3
CASSYGSWDGQYF	TGTGCCAGCAGTTACGGCTCCTGGGACGGGCAGTACTTC	-	-	TRBJ2-7	TRBV6-5
CASSTGTGSGNTIYF	TGTGCCAGCAGCACCGGGACAGGGTCTGGAAACACCATATATTTT	TRBD1	-	TRBJ1-3	TRBV5-4
CASRQTNYEQYF	TGTGCCAGCAGACAGACCAACTACGAGCAGTACTTC	-	few	TRBJ2-7	TRBV27
CASSRGGVWYEQYF	TGTGCCAGCAGCCGGGGGGGCGTCTGGTACGAGCAGTACTTC	TRBD2	-	TRBJ2-7	TRBV5-6
CASSQESIEQFF	TGTGCCAGCAGCCAAGAGTCTATTGAGCAGTTCTTC	-	-	TRBJ2-1	TRBV4-2
CAWSVKGLVEYF	TGTGCCTGGAGTGTAAAGGGATTGGTAGAGTACTTC	-	-	TRBJ2-4	TRBV30
CASSTGPGQQITYGYTF	TGTGCCAGCAGCACCGGACCGGGACAGCAGATAACCTATGGCTACACCTTC	TRBD1	-	TRBJ1-2	TRBV7-2
CASSQMGIGSPLHF	TGTGCCAGCAGCCAGATGGGGATCGGTTCACCCCTCCACTTT	-	few	TRBJ1-6	TRBV14
CASSAKGIQGVADTQYF	TGTGCCAGCAGCGCCAAGGGGATCCAGGGGGTGGCAGATACGCAGTATTTT	TRBD1	few	TRBJ2-3	TRBV7-3
CASSSGTPRPYEQYF	TGTGCCAGCAGCTCAGGGACTCCGAGGCCCTACGAGCAGTACTTC	-	-	TRBJ2-7	TRBV5-4
CASSLSSGGADTQYF	TGTGCCAGCAGCTTATCTAGCGGGGGGGCAGATACGCAGTATTTT	TRBD2	once	TRBJ2-3	TRBV7-8
CASSPETGSIGNTIYF	TGTGCCAGCAGTCCCGAGACAGGGTCGATTGGAAACACCATATATTTT	TRBD1	-	TRBJ1-3	TRBV28
CASSHSQGRPQETQYF	TGTGCCAGCAGTCACTCGCAGGGGCGCCCCCAAGAGACCCAGTACTTC	-	once	TRBJ2-5	TRBV6-6
CASSGIGIRVQFF	TGTGCCAGCAGTGGCATCGGGATCCGGGTGCAGTTCTTC	-	-	TRBJ2-1	TRBV25-1
CASSQDATSINEQFF	TGTGCCAGCAGCCAAGACGCGACTAGTATCAATGAGCAGTTCTTC	-	-	TRBJ2-1	TRBV4-2
CASSWSIGPSGSGDTQYF	TGTGCCAGCAGTTGGTCCATCGGGCCTAGCGGGAGTGGTGATACGCAGTATTTT	TRBD2	-	TRBJ2-3	TRBV27
CASSDFDRIQETQYF	TGTGCCAGCAGTGACTTCGACAGGATCCAAGAGACCCAGTACTTC	-	-	TRBJ2-5	TRBV6-4
CASSPQAGRTDTQYF	TGTGCCAGCAGCCCTCAAGCGGGACGCACAGATACGCAGTATTTT	TRBD2	-	TRBJ2-3	TRBV7-2
CASSQSGNQPQHF	TGTGCCAGCAGCCAATCAGGGAATCAGCCCCAGCATTTT	-	few	TRBJ1-5	TRBV14
CASSYGSGPEAAQYF	TGTGCCAGCAGTTACGGGTCTGGCCCGGAAGCGGCCCAGTACTTC	-	-	TRBJ2-5	TRBV6-5
CASSEGGDRQFF	TGCGCCAGCAGTGAGGGGGGTGACCGGCAGTTCTTC	-	once	TRBJ2-1	TRBV10-2
CASSFLGANQPQHF	TGTGCCAGCAGTTTTCTCGGGGCTAATCAGCCCCAGCATTTT	-	-	TRBJ1-5	TRBV27
CASSLAANSYNEQFF	TGCGCCAGCAGCTTGGCGGCAAACTCCTACAATGAGCAGTTCTTC	-	once	TRBJ2-1	TRBV5-1
CASSFGRGNTIYF	TGTGCCAGCAGCTTTGGCAGAGGAAACACCATATATTTT	-	-	TRBJ1-3	TRBV11-1
CASTKRDPQETQYF	TGTGCCAGCACTAAAAGGGACCCTCAAGAGACCCAGTACTTC	-	-	TRBJ2-5	TRBV28
CASSLAAGGLNYGYTF	TGTGCCAGCAGCTTGGCGGCGGGAGGACTTAACTATGGCTACACCTTC	-	-	TRBJ1-2	TRBV5-4
CASSFPGYQETQYF	TGCGCCAGCAGTTTCCCAGGATATCAAGAGACCCAGTACTTC	-	few	TRBJ2-5	TRBV23-1
CASIGGGTRLARDTIYF	TGTGCCAGCATTGGGGGCGGAACTCGGCTGGCGAGGGACACCATATATTTT	-	once	TRBJ1-3	TRBV28
CASSLVALPLHF	TGTGCCAGCAGCTTAGTTGCGTTACCCCTCCACTTT	-	few	TRBJ1-6	TRBV7-2
CASSPQETQYF	TGTGCCAGCAGCCCACAAGAGACCCAGTACTTC	-	-	TRBJ2-5	TRBV7-6
CASSSTGAVVDEQFF	TGTGCCAGCAGCTCCACAGGGGCGGTTGTAGATGAGCAGTTCTTC	TRBD1	many	TRBJ2-1	TRBV11-2
CATSSGDRRGNQPQHF	TGTGCCACCAGCAGCGGGGACAGACGAGGCAATCAGCCCCAGCATTTT	TRBD1	-	TRBJ1-5	TRBV15
CSVRAPRSIGEQYF	TGCAGCGTCAGGGCCCCGCGGTCGATCGGCGAGCAGTACTTC	-	-	TRBJ2-7	TRBV29-1
CASRITSGSTGELFF	TGTGCCAGCAGGATTACTAGCGGGAGTACCGGGGAGCTGTTTTTT	TRBD2	-	TRBJ2-2	TRBV11-2
CASSQAEIYGYTF	TGCGCCAGCAGTCAAGCAGAGATCTATGGCTACACCTTC	-	-	TRBJ1-2	TRBV23-1
CASSSPTGQATLTNEKLFF	TGTGCCAGCAGCTCACCAACGGGACAGGCGACTTTAACTAATGAAAAACTGTTTTTT	TRBD1	-	TRBJ1-4	TRBV7-9
CASSAEAGGIDTQYF	TGTGCCAGCAGTGCCGAGGCGGGAGGGATAGATACGCAGTATTTT	TRBD2	few	TRBJ2-3	TRBV27
CSVEVRVSSYEQYF	TGCAGCGTTGAGGTACGGGTCAGCTCCTACGAGCAGTACTTC	-	-	TRBJ2-7	TRBV29-1
CASSSGGGGGTDTQYF	TGTGCCAGTAGTTCGGGAGGAGGCGGGGGCACAGATACGCAGTATTTT	TRBD2	-	TRBJ2-3	TRBV19
CASSFTGTRDNTGELFF	TGTGCCAGCAGCTTTACCGGGACTAGGGACAACACCGGGGAGCTGTTTTTT	TRBD2	-	TRBJ2-2	TRBV7-3
CASSQSFRSSYEQYF	TGCGCCAGCAGTCAATCGTTCCGGAGCTCCTACGAGCAGTACTTC	-	-	TRBJ2-7	TRBV23-1
CASSYGTSGLCEQYF	TGTGCCAGCAGTTACGGTACTAGCGGATTGTGCGAGCAGTACTTC	TRBD2	-	TRBJ2-7	TRBV6-5